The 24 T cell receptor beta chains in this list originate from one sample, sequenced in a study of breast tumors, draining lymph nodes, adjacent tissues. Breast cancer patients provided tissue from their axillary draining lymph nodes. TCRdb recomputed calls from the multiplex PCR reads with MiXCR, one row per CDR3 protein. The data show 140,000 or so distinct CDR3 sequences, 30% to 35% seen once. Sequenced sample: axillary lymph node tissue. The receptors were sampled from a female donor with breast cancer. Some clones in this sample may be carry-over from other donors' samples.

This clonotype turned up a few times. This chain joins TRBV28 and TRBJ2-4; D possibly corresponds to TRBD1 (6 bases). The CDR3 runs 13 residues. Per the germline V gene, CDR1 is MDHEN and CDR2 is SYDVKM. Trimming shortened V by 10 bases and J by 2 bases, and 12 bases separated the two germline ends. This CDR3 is CATLQGTKNIQYF. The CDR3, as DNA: TGTGCCACCCTGCAGGGGACCAAAAACATTCAGTACTTC.

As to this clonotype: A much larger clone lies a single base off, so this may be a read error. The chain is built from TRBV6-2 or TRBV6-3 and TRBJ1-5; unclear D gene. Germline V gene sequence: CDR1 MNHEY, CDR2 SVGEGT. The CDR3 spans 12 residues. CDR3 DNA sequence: TGTGCCAGCACTGACCCCAATCAGCCCCCGCATTTT. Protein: CASTDPNQPPHF.

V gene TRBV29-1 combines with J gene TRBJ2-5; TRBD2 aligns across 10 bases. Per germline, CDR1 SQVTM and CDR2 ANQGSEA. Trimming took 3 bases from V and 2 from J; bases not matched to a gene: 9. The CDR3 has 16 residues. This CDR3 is CSVDEWASGGQETQYF. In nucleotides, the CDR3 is TGCAGCGTTGACGAGTGGGCTAGCGGGGGACAAGAGACCCAGTACTTC.

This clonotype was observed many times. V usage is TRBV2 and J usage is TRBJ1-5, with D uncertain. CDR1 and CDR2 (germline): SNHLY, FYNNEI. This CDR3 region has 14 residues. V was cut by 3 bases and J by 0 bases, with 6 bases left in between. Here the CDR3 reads CASSDQASNQPQHF. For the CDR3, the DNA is TGTGCCAGCAGTGATCAGGCTAGCAATCAGCCCCAGCATTTT. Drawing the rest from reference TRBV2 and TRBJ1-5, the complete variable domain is EPEVTQTPSHQVTQMGQEVILRCVPISNHLYFYWYRQILGQKVEFLVSFYNNEISEKSEIFDDQFSVERPDGSNFTLKIRSTKLEDSAMYFCASSDQASNQPQHFGDGTRLSIL.

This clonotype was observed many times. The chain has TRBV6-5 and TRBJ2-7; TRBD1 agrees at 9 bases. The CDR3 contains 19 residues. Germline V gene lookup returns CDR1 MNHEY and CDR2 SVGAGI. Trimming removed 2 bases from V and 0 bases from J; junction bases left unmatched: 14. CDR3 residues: CASSYRGTGNHASSYEQYV. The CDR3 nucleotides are TGTGCCAGCAGTTACCGAGGGACAGGGAATCACGCCAGCTCCTACGAGCAGTACGTC.

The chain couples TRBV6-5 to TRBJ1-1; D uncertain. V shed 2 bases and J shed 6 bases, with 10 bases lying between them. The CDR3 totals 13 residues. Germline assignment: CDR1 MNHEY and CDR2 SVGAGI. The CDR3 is CASSYRDGAEAFF. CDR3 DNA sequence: TGTGCCAGCAGTTACCGGGATGGGGCTGAAGCTTTCTTT.

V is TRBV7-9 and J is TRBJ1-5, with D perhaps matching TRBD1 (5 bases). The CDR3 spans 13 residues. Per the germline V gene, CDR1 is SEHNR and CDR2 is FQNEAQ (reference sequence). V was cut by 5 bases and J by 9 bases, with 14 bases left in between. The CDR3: CASSPPQGRPQHF. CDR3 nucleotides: TGTGCCAGCAGCCCCCCCCAGGGAAGGCCCCAGCATTTT.

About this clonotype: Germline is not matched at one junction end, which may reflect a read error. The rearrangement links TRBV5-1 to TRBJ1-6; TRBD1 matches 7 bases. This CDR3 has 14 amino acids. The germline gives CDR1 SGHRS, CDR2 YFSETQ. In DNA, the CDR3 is TGTGCCAGCAGCCTACAGGGGCTCCATTCCCCCCTCCACTTT. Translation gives CASSLQGLHSPLHF. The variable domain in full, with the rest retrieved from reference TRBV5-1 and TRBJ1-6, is KAGVTQTPRYLIKTRGQQVTLSCSPISGHRSVSWYQQTPGQGLQFLFEYFSETQRNKGNFPGRFSGRQFSNSRSEMNVSTLELGDSALYLCASSLQGLHSPLHFGNGTRLTVT.

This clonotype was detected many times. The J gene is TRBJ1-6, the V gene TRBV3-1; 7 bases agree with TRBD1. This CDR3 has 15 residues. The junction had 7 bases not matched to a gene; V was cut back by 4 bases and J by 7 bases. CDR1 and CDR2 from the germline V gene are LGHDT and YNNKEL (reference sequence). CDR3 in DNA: TGTGCCAGCAGCCGCCCTGGGACAGAAAATTCACCCCTCCACTTT. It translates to CASSRPGTENSPLHF.

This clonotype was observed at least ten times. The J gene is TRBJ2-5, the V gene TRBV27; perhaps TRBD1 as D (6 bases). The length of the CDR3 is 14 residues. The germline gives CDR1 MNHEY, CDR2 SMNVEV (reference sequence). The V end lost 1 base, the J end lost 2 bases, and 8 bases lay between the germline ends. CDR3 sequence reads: CASSLYREQETQYF. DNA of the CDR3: TGTGCCAGCAGTTTATACAGGGAGCAAGAGACCCAGTACTTC.

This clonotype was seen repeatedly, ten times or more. The CDR3 loop is CSARYVGRETQYF. In DNA, the CDR3 is TGCAGTGCCCGATATGTAGGCAGAGAGACCCAGTACTTC. This rearrangement joins TRBV20-1 to TRBJ2-5, with D hard to call. The germline gives CDR1 DFQATT, CDR2 SNEGSKA (reference sequence). Trimming stripped 6 bases from V and 4 bases from J, with 15 bases between. The CDR3 is made up of 13 amino acids.

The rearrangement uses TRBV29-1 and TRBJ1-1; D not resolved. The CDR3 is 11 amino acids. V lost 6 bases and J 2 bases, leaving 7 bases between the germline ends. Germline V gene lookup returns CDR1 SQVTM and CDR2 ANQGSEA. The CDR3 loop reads CSVTKNTEAFF. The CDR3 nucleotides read TGCAGCGTGACAAAAAACACTGAAGCTTTCTTT.

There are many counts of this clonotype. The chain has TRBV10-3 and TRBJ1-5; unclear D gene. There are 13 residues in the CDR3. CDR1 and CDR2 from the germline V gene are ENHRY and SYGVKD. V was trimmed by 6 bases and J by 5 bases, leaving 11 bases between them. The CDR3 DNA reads TGTGCCATCAGCCGTGGGGAGGATCAGCCCCAGCATTTT. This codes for CAISRGEDQPQHF.

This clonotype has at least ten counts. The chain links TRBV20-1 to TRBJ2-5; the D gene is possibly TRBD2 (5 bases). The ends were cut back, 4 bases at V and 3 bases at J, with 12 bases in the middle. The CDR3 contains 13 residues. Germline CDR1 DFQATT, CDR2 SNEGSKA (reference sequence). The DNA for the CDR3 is TGCAGTGCTACTGAGGGTTGGGAAGAGACCCAGTACTTC. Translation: CSATEGWEETQYF.

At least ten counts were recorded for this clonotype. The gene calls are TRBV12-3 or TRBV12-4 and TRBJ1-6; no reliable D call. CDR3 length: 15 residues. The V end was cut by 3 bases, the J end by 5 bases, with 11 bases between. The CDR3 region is CASSFRNNNNSPLHF. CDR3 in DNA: TGTGCCAGCAGTTTTCGGAACAACAATAATTCACCCCTCCACTTT.

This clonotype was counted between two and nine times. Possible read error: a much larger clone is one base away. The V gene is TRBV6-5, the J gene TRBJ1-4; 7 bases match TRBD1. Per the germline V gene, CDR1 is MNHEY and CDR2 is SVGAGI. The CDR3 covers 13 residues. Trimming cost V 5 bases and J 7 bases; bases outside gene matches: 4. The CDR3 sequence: CASSQGGSEKLFF. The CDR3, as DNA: TGTGCCAGCAGTCAGGGGGGTAGTGAAAAACTGTTTTTT.

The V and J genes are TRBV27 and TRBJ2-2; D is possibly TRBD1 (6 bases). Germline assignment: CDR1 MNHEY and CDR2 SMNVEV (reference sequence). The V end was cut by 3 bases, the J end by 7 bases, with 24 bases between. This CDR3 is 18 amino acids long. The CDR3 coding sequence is TGTGCCAGCAGTTTCAGGGGTCGGGCCAAGGGAATAGGCGGGGAGCTGTTTTTT. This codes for CASSFRGRAKGIGGELFF.

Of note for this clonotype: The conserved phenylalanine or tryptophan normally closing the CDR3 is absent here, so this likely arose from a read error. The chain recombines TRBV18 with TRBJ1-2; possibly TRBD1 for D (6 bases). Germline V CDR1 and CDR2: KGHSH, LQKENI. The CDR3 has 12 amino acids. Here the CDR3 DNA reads TGTGCCGGCTCAACTGGACAGTATGGCTACACCCTC. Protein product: CAGSTGQYGYTL.

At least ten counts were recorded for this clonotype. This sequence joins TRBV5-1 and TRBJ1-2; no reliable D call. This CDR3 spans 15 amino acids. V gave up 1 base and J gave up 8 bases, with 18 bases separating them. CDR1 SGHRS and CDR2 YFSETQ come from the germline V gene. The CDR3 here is CASSLNSETFLGYTF. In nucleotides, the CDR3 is TGCGCCAGCAGCTTGAACAGCGAGACGTTTTTAGGCTACACCTTC. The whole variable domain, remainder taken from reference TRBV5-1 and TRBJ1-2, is KAGVTQTPRYLIKTRGQQVTLSCSPISGHRSVSWYQQTPGQGLQFLFEYFSETQRNKGNFPGRFSGRQFSNSRSEMNVSTLELGDSALYLCASSLNSETFLGYTFGSGTRLTVV.

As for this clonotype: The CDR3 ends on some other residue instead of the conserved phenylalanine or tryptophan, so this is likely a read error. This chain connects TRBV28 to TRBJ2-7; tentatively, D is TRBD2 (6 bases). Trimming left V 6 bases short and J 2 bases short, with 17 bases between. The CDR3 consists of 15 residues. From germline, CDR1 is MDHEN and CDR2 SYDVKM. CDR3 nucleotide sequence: TGTGCCAGCAGGTTGGCGGGGATGAGGACCTACGAGCAGTACTCC. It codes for CASRLAGMRTYEQYS.

This CDR3 reads CASSQTGGEAFF. The CDR3 DNA reads as TGTGCCAGCAGCCAGACAGGGGGTGAAGCTTTCTTT. The chain couples TRBV14 to TRBJ1-1; TRBD1 agrees at 9 bases. The CDR3 runs to 12 residues. From germline, CDR1 is SGHDN and CDR2 FVKESK. J was trimmed by 7 bases and V by 3 bases; bases with no gene match: 0.

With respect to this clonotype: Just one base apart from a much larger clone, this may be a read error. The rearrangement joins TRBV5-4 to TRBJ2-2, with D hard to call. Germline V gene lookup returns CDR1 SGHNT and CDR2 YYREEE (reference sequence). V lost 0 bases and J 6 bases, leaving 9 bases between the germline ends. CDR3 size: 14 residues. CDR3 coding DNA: TGTGCCAGCAGCTTGGTAAAGACCGCCGGGGAGCTGTTTTTT. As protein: CASSLVKTAGELFF.

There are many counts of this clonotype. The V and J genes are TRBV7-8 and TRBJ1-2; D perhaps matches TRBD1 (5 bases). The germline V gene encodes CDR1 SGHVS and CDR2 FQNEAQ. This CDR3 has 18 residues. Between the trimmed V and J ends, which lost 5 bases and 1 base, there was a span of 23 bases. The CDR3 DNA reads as TGTGCCAGCAGCCACCCACGGGGCCCATCAGAGAATAACTATGGCTACACCTTC. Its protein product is CASSHPRGPSENNYGYTF.

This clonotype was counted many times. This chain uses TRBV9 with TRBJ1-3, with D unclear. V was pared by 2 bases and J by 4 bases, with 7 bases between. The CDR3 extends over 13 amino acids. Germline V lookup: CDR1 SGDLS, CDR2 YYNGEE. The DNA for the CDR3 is TGTGCCAGCAGCGTCGACAACGGAAACACCATATATTTT. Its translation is CASSVDNGNTIYF. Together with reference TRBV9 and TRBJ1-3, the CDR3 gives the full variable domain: DSGVTQTPKHLITATGQRVTLRCSPRSGDLSVYWYQQSLDQGLQFLIQYYNGEERAKGNILERFSAQQFPDLHSELNLSSLELGDSALYFCASSVDNGNTIYFGEGSWLTVV.